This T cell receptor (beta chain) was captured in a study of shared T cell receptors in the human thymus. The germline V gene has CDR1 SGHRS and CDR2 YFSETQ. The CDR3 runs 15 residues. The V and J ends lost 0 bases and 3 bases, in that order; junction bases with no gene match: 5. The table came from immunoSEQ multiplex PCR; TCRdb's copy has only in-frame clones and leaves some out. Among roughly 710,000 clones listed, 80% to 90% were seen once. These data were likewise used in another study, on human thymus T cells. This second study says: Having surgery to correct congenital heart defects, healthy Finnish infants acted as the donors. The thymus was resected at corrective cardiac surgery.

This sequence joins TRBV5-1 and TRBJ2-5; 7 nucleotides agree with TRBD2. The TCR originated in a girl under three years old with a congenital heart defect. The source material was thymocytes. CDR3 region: CASSLAGTTKETQYF. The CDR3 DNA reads TGCGCCAGCAGCTTGGCCGGGACTACAAAAGAGACCCAGTACTTC.